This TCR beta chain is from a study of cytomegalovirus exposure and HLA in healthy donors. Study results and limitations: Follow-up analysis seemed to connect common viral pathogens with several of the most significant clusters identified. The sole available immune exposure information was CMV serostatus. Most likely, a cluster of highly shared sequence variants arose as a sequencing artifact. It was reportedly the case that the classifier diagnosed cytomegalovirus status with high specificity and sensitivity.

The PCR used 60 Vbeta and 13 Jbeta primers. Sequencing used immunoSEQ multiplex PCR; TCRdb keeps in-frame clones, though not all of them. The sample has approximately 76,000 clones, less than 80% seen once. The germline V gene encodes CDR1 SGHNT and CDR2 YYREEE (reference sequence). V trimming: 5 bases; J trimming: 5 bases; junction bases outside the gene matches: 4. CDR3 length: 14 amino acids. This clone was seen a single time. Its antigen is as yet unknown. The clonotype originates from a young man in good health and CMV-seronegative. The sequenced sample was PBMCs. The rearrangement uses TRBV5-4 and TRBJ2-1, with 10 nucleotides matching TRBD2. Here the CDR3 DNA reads TGTGCCAGCAGTAGGACTAGCGGAGACAATGAGCAGTTCTTC. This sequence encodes CASSRTSGDNEQFF.